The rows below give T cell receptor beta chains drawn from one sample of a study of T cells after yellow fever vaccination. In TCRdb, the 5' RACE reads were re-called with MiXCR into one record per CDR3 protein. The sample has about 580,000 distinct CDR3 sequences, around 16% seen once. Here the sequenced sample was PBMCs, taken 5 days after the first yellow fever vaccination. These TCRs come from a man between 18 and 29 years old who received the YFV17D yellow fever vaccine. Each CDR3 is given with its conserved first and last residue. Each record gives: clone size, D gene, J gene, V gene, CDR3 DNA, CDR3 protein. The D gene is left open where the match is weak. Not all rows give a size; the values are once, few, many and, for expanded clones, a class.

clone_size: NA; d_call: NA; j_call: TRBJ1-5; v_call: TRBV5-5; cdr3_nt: TGTGCCAGCAGCTTGTACGTCAGGGAGTCGCCCCAGCATTTT; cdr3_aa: CASSLYVRESPQHF
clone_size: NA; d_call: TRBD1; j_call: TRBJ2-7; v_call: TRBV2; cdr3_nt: TGTGCCGACGCCCCGGACAGGGGTTCGACGGGCGAGCAGTACTTC; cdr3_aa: CADAPDRGSTGEQYF
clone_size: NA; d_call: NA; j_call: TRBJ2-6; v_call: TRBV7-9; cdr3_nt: TGTGCCAGCAGCCAACGAAACTCTGGGGCCAACGTCCTGACTTTC; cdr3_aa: CASSQRNSGANVLTF
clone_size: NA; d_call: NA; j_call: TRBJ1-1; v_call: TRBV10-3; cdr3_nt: TGTGCCATCAGTGTAGGCAGGGATGACACCATGAACACTGAAGCTTTCTTT; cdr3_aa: CAISVGRDDTMNTEAFF
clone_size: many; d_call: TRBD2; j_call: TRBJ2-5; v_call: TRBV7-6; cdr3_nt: TGTGCCAGCAGCCGACTAGCGGGGGGAGGTGAGACCCAGTACTTC; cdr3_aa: CASSRLAGGGETQYF
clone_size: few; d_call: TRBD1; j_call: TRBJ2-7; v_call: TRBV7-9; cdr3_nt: TGTGCCAGCACCAAAAGACAGGGGAGTAGCGACGAGCAGTACTTC; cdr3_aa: CASTKRQGSSDEQYF
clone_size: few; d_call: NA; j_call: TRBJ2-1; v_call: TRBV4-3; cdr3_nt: TGCGCCAGCAGCCAAGACTGGGGGGGGGCTTTCTACAATGAGCAGTTCTTC; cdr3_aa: CASSQDWGGAFYNEQFF
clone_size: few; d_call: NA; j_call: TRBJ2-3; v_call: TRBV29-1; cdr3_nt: TGCAGCGCCGGGGTGAAACGGGATACGCAGTATTTT; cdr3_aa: CSAGVKRDTQYF
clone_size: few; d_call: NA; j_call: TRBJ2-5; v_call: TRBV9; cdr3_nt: TGTGCCAGCAGCGTTGATTCAGGGGTGGAGACCCAGTACTTC; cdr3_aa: CASSVDSGVETQYF
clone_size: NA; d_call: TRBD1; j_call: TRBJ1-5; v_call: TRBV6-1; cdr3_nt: TGTGCCAGCAGTCAAGACAGGGGGGACCAGCCCCAGCATTTT; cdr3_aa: CASSQDRGDQPQHF
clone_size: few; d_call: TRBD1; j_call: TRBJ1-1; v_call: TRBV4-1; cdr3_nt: TGCGCCAGCAGCCCCACGCCCGACAGGGGTAACACTGAAGCTTTCTTT; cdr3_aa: CASSPTPDRGNTEAFF
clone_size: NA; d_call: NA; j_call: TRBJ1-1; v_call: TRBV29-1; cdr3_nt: TGCAGCGTTGAGATAAGGGCGACTGAAGCTTTCTTT; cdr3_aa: CSVEIRATEAFF
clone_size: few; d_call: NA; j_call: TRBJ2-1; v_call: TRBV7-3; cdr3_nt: TGTGCCAGCAGCTTCGGGCCCGTTTCCTACAATGAGCAGTTCTTC; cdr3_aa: CASSFGPVSYNEQFF
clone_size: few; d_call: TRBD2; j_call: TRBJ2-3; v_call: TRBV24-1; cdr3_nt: TGTGCCACCAGTGATTTGGCAGCGGGGTCGGATACGCAGTATTTT; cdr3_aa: CATSDLAAGSDTQYF
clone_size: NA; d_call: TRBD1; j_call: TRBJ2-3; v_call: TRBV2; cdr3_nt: TGTGCCAGCAGGAGCGGGACAGGGTCAGATACGCAGTATTTT; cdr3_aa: CASRSGTGSDTQYF
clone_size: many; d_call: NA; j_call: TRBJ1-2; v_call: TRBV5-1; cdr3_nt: TGCGCCAGCACCCCGGCAGTTTCTGCCGGCTACACCTTC; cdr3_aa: CASTPAVSAGYTF
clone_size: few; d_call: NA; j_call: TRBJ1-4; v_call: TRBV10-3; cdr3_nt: TGTGCCATCAGTGACACGACCAAGGCAACTAATGAAAAACTGTTTTTT; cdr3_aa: CAISDTTKATNEKLFF
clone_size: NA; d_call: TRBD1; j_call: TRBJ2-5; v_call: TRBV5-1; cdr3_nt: TGCGCCAGCAGCCAGCCCGGGACAGGGCCAGAGACCCAGTACTTC; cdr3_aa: CASSQPGTGPETQYF
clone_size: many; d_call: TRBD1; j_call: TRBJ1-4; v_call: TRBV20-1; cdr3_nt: TGCAGCACCTTCTTAGGGGGCTCTAATGAAAAACTGTTTTTT; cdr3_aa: CSTFLGGSNEKLFF
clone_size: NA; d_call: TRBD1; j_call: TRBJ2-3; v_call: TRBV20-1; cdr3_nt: TGCAGTGCTAGAGTGAGACAGGGGGATAGCACAGATACGCAGTATTTT; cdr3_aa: CSARVRQGDSTDTQYF
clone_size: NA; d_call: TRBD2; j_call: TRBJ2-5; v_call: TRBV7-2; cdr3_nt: TGTGCCAGCCGCTTGGCGGGGGGGCCGCAGACCCAGTACTTC; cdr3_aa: CASRLAGGPQTQYF
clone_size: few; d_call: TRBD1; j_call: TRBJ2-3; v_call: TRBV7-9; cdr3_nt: TGTGCCAGCAGCATGGGACAGGGGCCAAGCACAGATACGCAGTATTTT; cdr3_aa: CASSMGQGPSTDTQYF
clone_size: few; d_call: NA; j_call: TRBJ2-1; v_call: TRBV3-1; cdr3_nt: TGTGCCAGCAGCCAAGACAGGGGTGAGCAGTTCTTC; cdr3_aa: CASSQDRGEQFF
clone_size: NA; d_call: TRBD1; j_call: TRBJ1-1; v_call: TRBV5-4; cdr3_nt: TGTGCCAGCAGCTTGGATCAGACAGGGCGGGCTTTCTTT; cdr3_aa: CASSLDQTGRAFF
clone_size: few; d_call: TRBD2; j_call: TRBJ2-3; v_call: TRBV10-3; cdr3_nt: TGTGCCATCAGTGAGATAGGCGGGGGGGCCTCAGATACGCAGTATTTT; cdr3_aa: CAISEIGGGASDTQYF
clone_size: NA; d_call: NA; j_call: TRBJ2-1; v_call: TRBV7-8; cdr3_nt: TGTGCCAGCGCCGTGGTGAGGATCCGCTCCTACAATGAGCAGTTCTTC; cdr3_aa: CASAVVRIRSYNEQFF
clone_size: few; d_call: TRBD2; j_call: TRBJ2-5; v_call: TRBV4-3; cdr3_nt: TGCGCCAGCAGCCAAGCGGGACTACAACAAGAGACCCAGTACTTC; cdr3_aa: CASSQAGLQQETQYF
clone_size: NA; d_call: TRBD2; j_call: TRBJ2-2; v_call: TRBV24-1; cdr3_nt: TGTGCCACCAGTGATGCCCGTAGCGGGGGAGCCGGGGAGCTGTTTTTT; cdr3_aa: CATSDARSGGAGELFF
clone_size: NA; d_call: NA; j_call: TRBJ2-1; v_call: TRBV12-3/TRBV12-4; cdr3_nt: TGTGCCAGCAGTCTACTTGACCCCAATGAGCAGTTCTTC; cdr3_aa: CASSLLDPNEQFF
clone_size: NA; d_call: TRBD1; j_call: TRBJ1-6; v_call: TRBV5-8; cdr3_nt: TGTGCCAGCAGCCGGGGACAGATGAATAATTCACCCCTCCACTTT; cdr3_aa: CASSRGQMNNSPLHF
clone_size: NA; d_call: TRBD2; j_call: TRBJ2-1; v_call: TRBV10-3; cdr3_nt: TGTGCCACGGGACTAGCGGGGGGTATGAATGAGCAGTTCTTC; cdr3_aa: CATGLAGGMNEQFF
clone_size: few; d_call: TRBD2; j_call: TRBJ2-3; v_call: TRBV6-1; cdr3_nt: TGTGCCAGCAGAGTACCCGGGGGGTACACAGATACGCAGTATTTT; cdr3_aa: CASRVPGGYTDTQYF
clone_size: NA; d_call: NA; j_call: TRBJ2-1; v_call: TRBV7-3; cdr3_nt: TGTGCCAGCAGCTTTACCCCCGGGGGCAATGAGCAGTTCTTC; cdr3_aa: CASSFTPGGNEQFF
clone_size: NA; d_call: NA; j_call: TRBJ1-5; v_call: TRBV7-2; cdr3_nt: TGTGCCAGCAGCTTTGCGGGGAACGGCAATCAGCCCCAGCATTTT; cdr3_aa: CASSFAGNGNQPQHF
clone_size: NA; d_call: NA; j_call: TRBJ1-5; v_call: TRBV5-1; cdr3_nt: TGCGCCAGCGCCCCGGACGCGAATCAGCCCCAGCATTTT; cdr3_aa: CASAPDANQPQHF
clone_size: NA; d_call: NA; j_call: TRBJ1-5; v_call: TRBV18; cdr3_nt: TGTGCCAGCTCATTGGAAGCCGATCAGCCCCAGCATTTT; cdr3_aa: CASSLEADQPQHF
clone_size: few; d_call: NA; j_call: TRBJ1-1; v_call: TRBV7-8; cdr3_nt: TGTGCCAGCAGCTTAGGGCGGATCAGTTACCTACAAGAAGCTTTCTTT; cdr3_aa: CASSLGRISYLQEAFF
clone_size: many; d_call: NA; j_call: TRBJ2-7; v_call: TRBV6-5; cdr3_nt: TGTGCCAGCAGCTACGGCGGCAGCTACGAGCAGTACTTC; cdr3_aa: CASSYGGSYEQYF
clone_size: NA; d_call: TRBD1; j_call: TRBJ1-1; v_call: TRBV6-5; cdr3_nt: TGTGCCAGCAGTTACGACAGGGGGAACACTGAAGCTTTCTTT; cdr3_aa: CASSYDRGNTEAFF
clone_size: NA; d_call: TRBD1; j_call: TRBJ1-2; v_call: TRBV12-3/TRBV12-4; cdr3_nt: TGTGCCAGCAGAACCTCCGGACAGGGGTTTGGCTACACCTTC; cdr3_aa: CASRTSGQGFGYTF
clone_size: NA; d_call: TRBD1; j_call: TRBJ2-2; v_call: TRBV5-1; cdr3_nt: TGCGCCAGCAGCGAAGGGACAGGGTACACCGGGGAGCTGTTTTTT; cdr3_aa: CASSEGTGYTGELFF